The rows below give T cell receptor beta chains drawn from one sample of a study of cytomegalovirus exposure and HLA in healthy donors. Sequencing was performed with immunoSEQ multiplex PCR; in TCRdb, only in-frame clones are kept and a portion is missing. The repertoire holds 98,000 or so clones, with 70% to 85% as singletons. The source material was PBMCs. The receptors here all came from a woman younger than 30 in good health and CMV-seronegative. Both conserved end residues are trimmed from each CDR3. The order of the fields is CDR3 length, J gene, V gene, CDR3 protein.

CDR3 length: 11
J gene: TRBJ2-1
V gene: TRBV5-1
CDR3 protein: ASSLHRGNEQF

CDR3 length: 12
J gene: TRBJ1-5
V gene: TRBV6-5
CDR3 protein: ASSYAGKGQPQH

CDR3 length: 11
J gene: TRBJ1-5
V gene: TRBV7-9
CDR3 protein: ASSLSRDQPQH

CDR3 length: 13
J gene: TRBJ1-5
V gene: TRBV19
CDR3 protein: ASSPTGGRGQPQH

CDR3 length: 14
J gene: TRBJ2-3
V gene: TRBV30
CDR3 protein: AWSMETGGMTDTQY

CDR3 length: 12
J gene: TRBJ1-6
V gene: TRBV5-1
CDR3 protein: ASRGDILNSPLH

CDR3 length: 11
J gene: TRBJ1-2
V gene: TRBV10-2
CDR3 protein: ASSINYRQSYT

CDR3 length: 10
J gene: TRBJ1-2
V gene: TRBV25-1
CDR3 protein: ASRDRNYGYT

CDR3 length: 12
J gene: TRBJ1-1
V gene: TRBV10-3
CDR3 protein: ATTSTGENTEAF

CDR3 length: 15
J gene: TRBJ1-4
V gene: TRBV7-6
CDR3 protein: ASSLPGVGSSNEKLF

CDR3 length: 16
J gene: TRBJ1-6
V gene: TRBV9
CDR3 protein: ASSVAPGQGLDNSPLH

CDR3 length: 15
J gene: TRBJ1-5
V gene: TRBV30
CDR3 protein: AWSPRGGTVKNQPQH

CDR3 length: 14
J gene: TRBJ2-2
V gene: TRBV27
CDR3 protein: ASSLRLATTPGELF

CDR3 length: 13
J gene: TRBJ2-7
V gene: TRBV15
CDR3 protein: ATSSRLAGGYEQY

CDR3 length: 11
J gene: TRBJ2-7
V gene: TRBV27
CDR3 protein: ASSFGQFYEQY

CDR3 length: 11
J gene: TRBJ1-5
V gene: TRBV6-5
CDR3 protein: ASKQGAGQPQH

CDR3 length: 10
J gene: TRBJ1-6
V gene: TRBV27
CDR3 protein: ASSSPNSPLH

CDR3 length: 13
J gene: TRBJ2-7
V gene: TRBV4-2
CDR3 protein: ASSQEQGASYEQY

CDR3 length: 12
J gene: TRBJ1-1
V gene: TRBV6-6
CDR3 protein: ASSYAYSPSEAF

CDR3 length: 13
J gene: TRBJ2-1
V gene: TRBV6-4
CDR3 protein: ASSEISGSYNEQF

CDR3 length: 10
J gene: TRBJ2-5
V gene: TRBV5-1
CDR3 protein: ATHGQEETQY

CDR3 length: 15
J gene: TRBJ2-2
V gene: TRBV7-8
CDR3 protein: ASSLEAGQGNTGELF

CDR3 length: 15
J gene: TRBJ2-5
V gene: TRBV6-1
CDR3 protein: ASSEWRGGAMRETQY

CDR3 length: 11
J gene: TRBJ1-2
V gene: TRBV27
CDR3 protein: ASSPAGNYGYT

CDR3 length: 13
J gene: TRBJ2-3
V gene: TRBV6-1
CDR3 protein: ASSVLAGGTDTQY

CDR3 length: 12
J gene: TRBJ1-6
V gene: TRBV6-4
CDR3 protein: ASSDSMAGSPLH

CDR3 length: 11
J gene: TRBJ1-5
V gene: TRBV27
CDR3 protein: ASGDRGDQPQH

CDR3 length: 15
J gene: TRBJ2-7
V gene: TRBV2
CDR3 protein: ASSEGRVDRRIYEQY

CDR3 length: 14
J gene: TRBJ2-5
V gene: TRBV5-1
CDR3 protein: ASSLSEGTLFETQY

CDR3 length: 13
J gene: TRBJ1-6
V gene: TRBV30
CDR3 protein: AWKEVGQANSPLH

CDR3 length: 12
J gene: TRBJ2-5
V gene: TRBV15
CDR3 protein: ATSRAEAPETQY

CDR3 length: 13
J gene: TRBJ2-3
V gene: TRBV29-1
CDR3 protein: SAFLGGSSTDTQY

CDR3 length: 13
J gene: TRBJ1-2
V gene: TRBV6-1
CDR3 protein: ASSELTGGIYGYT

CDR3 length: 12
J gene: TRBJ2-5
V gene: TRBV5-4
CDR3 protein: ASSKGTAQETQY

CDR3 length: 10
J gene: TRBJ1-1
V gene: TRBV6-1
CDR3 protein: ASNRQDTEAF

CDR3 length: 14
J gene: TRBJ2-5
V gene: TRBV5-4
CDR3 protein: ASSLDLGQGRETQY

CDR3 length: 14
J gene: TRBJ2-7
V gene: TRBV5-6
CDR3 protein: ASSLSSGLAAYEQY

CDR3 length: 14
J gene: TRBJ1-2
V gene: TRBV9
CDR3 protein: ASSVDHGQGVYGYT

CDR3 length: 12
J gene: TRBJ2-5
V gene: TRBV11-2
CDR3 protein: ASRRGIGQETQY

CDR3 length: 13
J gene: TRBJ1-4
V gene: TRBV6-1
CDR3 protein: ASSETGGTNEKLF

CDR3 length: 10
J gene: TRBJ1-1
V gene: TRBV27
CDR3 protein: ASSPGTIEAF

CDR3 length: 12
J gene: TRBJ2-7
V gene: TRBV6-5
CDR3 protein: ASSYLGAGHEQY

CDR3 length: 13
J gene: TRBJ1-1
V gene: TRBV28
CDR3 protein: ASSLSQGARGEAF

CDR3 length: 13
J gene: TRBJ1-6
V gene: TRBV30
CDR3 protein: AWSVEGWSVSPLH

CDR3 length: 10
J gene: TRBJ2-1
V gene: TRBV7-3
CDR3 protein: ASSFDRNRQF

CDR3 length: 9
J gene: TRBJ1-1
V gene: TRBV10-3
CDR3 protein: AISDSTEAF

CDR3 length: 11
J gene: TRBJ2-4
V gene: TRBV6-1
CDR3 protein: ASRETGEDIQY

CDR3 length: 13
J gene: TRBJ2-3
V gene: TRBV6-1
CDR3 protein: ASSPLAGGTDTQY

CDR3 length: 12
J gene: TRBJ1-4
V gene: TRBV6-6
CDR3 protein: ASSDRATNEKLF

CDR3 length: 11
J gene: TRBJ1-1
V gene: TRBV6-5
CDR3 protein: ASSYYPGGEAF

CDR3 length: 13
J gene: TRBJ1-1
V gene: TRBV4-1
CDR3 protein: ASSQVYRGSAEAF

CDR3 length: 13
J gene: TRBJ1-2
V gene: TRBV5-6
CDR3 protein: ASLPGGDPNYGYT

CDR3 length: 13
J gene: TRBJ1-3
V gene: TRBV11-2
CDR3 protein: ASSGETGFGNTIY

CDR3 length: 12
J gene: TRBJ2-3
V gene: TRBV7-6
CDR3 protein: ASSFGGAGDTQY

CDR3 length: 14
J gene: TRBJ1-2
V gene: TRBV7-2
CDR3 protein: ASSSPDRGLLHGYT

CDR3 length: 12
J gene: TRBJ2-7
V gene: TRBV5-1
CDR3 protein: ASSPTGAPYEQY

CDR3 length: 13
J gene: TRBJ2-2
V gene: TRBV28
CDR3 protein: ASSLDRVFTGELF

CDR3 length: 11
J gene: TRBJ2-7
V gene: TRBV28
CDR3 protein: ASSLSVTYEQY

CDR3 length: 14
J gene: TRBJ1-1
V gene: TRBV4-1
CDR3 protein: ASSQAPGGQDTEAF